Sequencing of this T cell receptor beta chain was carried out in a study of siplizumab effects on memory and regulatory T cells. Study-wide points: The apparent diversity of naive T cells exceeded that of memory cells, and naive T cells seemed to make a major contribution to the alloresponse. Memory cells that were CD4+ and unstimulated gave rise to alloreactive sequences, which siplizumab significantly reduced.

Using immunoSEQ multiplex PCR, the repertoire was profiled, and TCRdb retains in-frame clones only, with some absent. Here the sample spans some 62,000 clones, around 78% being singletons. This clone was counted once. The antigen is unknown. V was pared by 2 bases and J by 6 bases, with 23 bases between. The CDR3 length is 17 residues. Looked up from germline, CDR1 is SNHLY and CDR2 is FYNNEI. Sequencing was performed on memory CD4+ T cells sorted from blood. This TCR derives from a human donor in good health. The chain combines TRBV2 with TRBJ2-7; D may correspond to TRBD1 or TRBD2 (6 bases each). The CDR3: CASSEMAGLSRGAEQYF. The CDR3, as DNA: TGTGCCAGCAGTGAAATGGCAGGCCTCTCAAGGGGGGCCGAGCAGTACTTC.